This T cell receptor (beta chain) derives from a study of T cell responses to AZD1222 COVID-19 vaccine. Study-level results: The study sampled repertoires only after the peak T cell response. Vaccination with two AZD1222 doses was followed by a rise in Spike-specific TCR breadth and depth.

Points on this clone: Its specificity is unknown.

The ends were cut back, 0 bases at V and 6 bases at J, with 13 bases in the middle. The CDR3 is 14 amino acids. Germline V gene lookup returns CDR1 SGDLS and CDR2 YYNGEE. Generated by immunoSEQ multiplex PCR, the TCRdb table keeps only in-frame clones and is missing some. The sample has some 55,000 clones, 80% to 90% seen once. The chain carries TRBV9 and TRBJ2-7, with D tentatively TRBD2 (7 bases). This TCR was sampled from an adult in good health. This sample comprised peripheral blood, obtained on day 0 of AZD1222 vaccination. The CDR3 nucleotides read TGTGCCAGCAGCGTAGCTCCCGGGGGGCTCGAGCAGTACTTC. Protein: CASSVAPGGLEQYF. Filled out from reference TRBV9 and TRBJ2-7, the complete variable domain reads DSGVTQTPKHLITATGQRVTLRCSPRSGDLSVYWYQQSLDQGLQFLIQYYNGEERAKGNILERFSAQQFPDLHSELNLSSLELGDSALYFCASSVAPGGLEQYFGPGTRLTVT.